This T cell receptor beta chain was recovered during a study of T cells after posttransplantation cyclophosphamide. Germline CDR1 reads SGHAT; CDR2 reads FQNNGV. CDR3 length: 15 residues. V was trimmed by 3 bases and J by 5 bases, leaving 16 bases between them. TCRdb keeps only in-frame clones here, not all; method: immunoSEQ multiplex PCR. There are around 44,000 clones in the sample, none observed a single time. This clone was recorded many times. The chain carries TRBV11-2 and TRBJ2-5, with D maybe TRBD1 (5 bases). The source is a middle-aged man in good health, CMV-negative, and a related stem cell transplant donor. The sequencing sample was made of PBMCs. The CDR3 reads CASSLGRVIGETQYF. CDR3 nucleotide sequence: TGTGCCAGCAGCTTGGGCAGGGTAATAGGCGAGACCCAGTACTTC. Full variable domain (rest looked up from reference TRBV11-2 and TRBJ2-5): EAGVAQSPRYKIIEKRQSVAFWCNPISGHATLYWYQQILGQGPKLLIQFQNNGVVDDSQLPKDRFSAERLKGVDSTLKIQPAKLEDSAVYLCASSLGRVIGETQYFGPGTRLLVL.